A single sample is the source of the 21 T cell receptor beta chains below, sequenced in a study of shared clonotypes between healthy human individuals. Some clones are missing from TCRdb's copy, which holds only in-frame ones; the method was immunoSEQ multiplex PCR. The sample lists about 120,000 clones; over 65% were seen once. The sample was memory CD8+ T cells sorted from blood. Subset described: CD45RO+ cells pooled with CCR7-negative TemRA cells. Every receptor here comes from a woman in her twenties or thirties in good health.

V is TRBV2 and J is TRBJ2-7; 9 positions match TRBD2. Germline trimming cut 2 bases from V and 7 bases from J; bases unmatched to any gene: 9. This CDR3 is built from 15 residues. From germline, CDR1 is SNHLY and CDR2 FYNNEI. For the CDR3, the DNA is TGTGCCAGCAGTGAAAGGCTAGCGGGAAGGGGGGAGCAGTACTTC. Protein: CASSERLAGRGEQYF.

The rearrangement uses TRBV5-4 and TRBJ2-1; D is unresolved. CDR3 length: 14 residues. Germline CDR1 reads SGHNT; CDR2 reads YYREEE (reference sequence). Trimming removed 2 bases from V and 8 bases from J, with 14 bases in between. The DNA of the CDR3 is TGTGCCAGCAGCTTCTTGGACCCGGTATATGAGCAGTTCTTC. Encoded protein: CASSFLDPVYEQFF.

The chain employs TRBV5-1 and TRBJ2-5; no firm D call. The V end was cut by 1 base, the J end by 2 bases, with 9 bases between. Germline V gives CDR1 SGHRS, CDR2 YFSETQ. There are 14 residues in the CDR3. The CDR3 coding sequence is TGCGCCAGCAGCTTGTTGGCGCGTCAAGAGACCCAGTACTTC. This gives the protein CASSLLARQETQYF.

This CDR3 reads CASSTGTLQFF. CDR3 coding DNA: TGCGCCAGCAGCACCGGGACCCTCCAGTTCTTC. The V and J genes are TRBV5-1 and TRBJ2-1; the D gene could be TRBD1 or TRBD2 (5 bases each). Germline CDR1 SGHRS, CDR2 YFSETQ. The CDR3 runs to 11 residues. The V gene lost 4 bases and the J gene lost 13 bases, with 12 bases spanning the gap.

The V call is TRBV27, the J call TRBJ2-1; 7 positions agree with TRBD2. With 0 bases clipped from V and 8 bases from J, the junction kept 16 bases outside the gene matches. The CDR3 length is 18 residues. Germline V gene lookup returns CDR1 MNHEY and CDR2 SMNVEV (reference sequence). CDR3 amino acids: CASSLSRMSGNGRYEQFF. DNA of the CDR3: TGTGCCAGCAGTTTATCGCGGATGAGCGGGAATGGACGGTATGAGCAGTTCTTC.

This chain uses TRBV7-9 with TRBJ2-5; a possible D gene is TRBD2 (5 bases). The J call may not be correct, given that the DNA end is closer to TRBJ2-7. CDR3 length equals 14 residues. Germline CDR1 reads SEHNR; CDR2 reads FQNEAQ (reference sequence). The CDR3 DNA reads as TGTGCCAGCAGCGGAAGAGGGAGCTCCTACGAGCAGTACTTC. This sequence encodes CASSGRGSSYEQYF.

The table lists this clone with a count of one. The rearrangement joins TRBV6-5 to TRBJ1-2; a possible D gene is TRBD1 (5 bases). Looked up from germline, CDR1 is MNHEY and CDR2 is SVGAGI. The V gene lost 4 bases and the J gene lost 5 bases, with 20 bases spanning the gap. The CDR3 totals 16 residues. CDR3 sequence reads: CASSLLEHEGNYGYTF. The CDR3, as DNA: TGTGCCAGCAGTTTACTCGAACACGAGGGGAATTATGGCTACACCTTC.

The chain combines TRBV5-8 with TRBJ1-3; the match to TRBD1 covers 8 bases. The V segment lost 0 bases and the J segment 2 bases; nucleotides outside the gene matches: 7. CDR1 SGHTS and CDR2 YDEGEE come from the germline V gene. The CDR3 contains 17 residues. The CDR3, as DNA: TGTGCCAGCAGCTTGGTTGCAGGGGGCTCCCCTGGAAACACCATATATTTT. Its translation: CASSLVAGGSPGNTIYF.

This clone was found many times. CDR3 region: CASSQDGEATDTQYF. As DNA, the CDR3 is TGTGCCAGCAGCCAAGACGGGGAGGCCACAGATACGCAGTATTTT. This chain uses TRBV4-2 with TRBJ2-3; maybe TRBD2 (6 bases). Germline V lookup: CDR1 LGHNA, CDR2 YNFKEQ. Deletions cut 0 bases from V and 2 bases from J, with 9 bases between. The CDR3 is 15 amino acids.

This clone appeared a few times. The chain carries TRBV7-7 and TRBJ2-1, with 7 bases aligning to TRBD2. The V gene's germline CDR1 is SSHAT and CDR2 FNYEAQ (reference sequence). After removal of 5 bases from V and 7 bases from J, the junction contained 11 bases not matched to a gene. The CDR3 loop spans 15 amino acids. The CDR3 region is CASSPQIGLVNEQFF. CDR3 DNA sequence: TGTGCCAGCAGCCCCCAAATCGGACTAGTTAATGAGCAGTTCTTC.

This clone showed up just a few times. CDR3 amino acids: CASSIDREADVNEKLFF. The CDR3 DNA sequence: TGTGCCAGTAGTATAGATCGCGAGGCCGACGTCAATGAAAAACTGTTTTTT. This chain uses TRBV19 with TRBJ1-4; no definite D call. This CDR3 spans 17 amino acids. The V end lost 0 bases, the J end lost 5 bases, and 16 bases lay between the germline ends. Germline assignment: CDR1 LNHDA and CDR2 SQIVND (reference sequence).

The table lists this clone with a few counts. The chain combines TRBV19 with TRBJ2-3; 10 bases are shared with TRBD1. V lost 5 bases to trimming and J lost 6 bases; unmatched junction nucleotides: 8. Germline V gene lookup returns CDR1 LNHDA and CDR2 SQIVND (reference sequence). The CDR3 has 15 residues. The CDR3 DNA reads as TGTGCCAGTAGTGGCTGGGACAGGGGTAAGGATACGCAGTATTTT. It yields the protein CASSGWDRGKDTQYF.

The V call is TRBV2, the J call TRBJ1-5; D not certain. This CDR3 contains 18 residues. Trimming pared 7 bases from V and 0 bases from J, leaving 22 bases between. CDR1 is SNHLY, CDR2 FYNNEI, per germline. The DNA of the CDR3 is TGTGCCAGCACCGTCAGCGCCACGGATTTTTATAGCAATCAGCCCCAGCATTTT. Encoded protein: CASTVSATDFYSNQPQHF.

This clone was seen ten or more times. The V and J genes are TRBV6-4 and TRBJ2-2, with D possibly matching TRBD2 (5 bases). The CDR3 spans 13 residues. The germline V gene encodes CDR1 MRHNA and CDR2 SNTAGT. V was pared by 4 bases and J by 6 bases, with 9 bases between. The CDR3 bases are TGTGCCAGCAGTGTGGGAGAAGCCGGGGAGCTGTTTTTT. Residues: CASSVGEAGELFF.

This chain joins TRBV28 and TRBJ2-7, with 8 bases fitting TRBD2. J lost 1 base, V lost 8 bases, and 10 bases had no gene match. The germline V gene encodes CDR1 MDHEN and CDR2 SYDVKM. The CDR3 has 15 amino acids. The CDR3 reads CASVSPGTRSYEQYF. CDR3 coding DNA: TGTGCCAGCGTTTCCCCCGGGACTAGGTCCTACGAGCAGTACTTC.

This clone was seen a single time. This rearrangement joins TRBV28 to TRBJ1-5; D uncertain. The V end lost 1 base, the J end lost 3 bases, and 19 bases lay between the germline ends. This CDR3 has 18 amino acids. Germline loops: CDR1 MDHEN, CDR2 SYDVKM. The CDR3 protein is CASSLFTIYGPFNQPQHF. The CDR3 coding sequence is TGTGCCAGCAGTTTATTTACAATTTATGGTCCCTTCAATCAGCCCCAGCATTTT.

A word on this clone: Other DNA sequences in the same sample also yield this CDR3. J is TRBJ2-3 and V is TRBV9, with a possible D match to TRBD2 (5 bases). CDR1 is SGDLS and CDR2 is YYNGEE in the germline V gene. This CDR3 has 14 amino acids. V lost 0 bases to trimming and J lost 6 bases, with 11 bases between them. This chain's CDR3 is CASSVAGGSDTQYF. Here the CDR3 DNA reads TGTGCCAGCAGCGTAGCTGGAGGAAGCGATACGCAGTATTTT.

This rearrangement joins TRBV27 to TRBJ2-7; the D gene is possibly TRBD2 (5 bases). CDR1 is MNHEY and CDR2 is SMNVEV in the germline V gene (reference sequence). The CDR3 consists of 14 residues. The germline V and J ends were trimmed by 2 bases and 3 bases, with 11 bases remaining between them. CDR3 region: CASSLEPGNYEQYF. CDR3 coding DNA: TGTGCCAGCAGTTTAGAACCGGGAAACTACGAGCAGTACTTC.

This sequence joins TRBV4-2 and TRBJ1-5; weak D call: TRBD1 (6 bases). The germline gives CDR1 LGHNA, CDR2 YNFKEQ. Deletions cut 1 base from V and 5 bases from J, with 12 bases between. The CDR3 is 15 residues long. The CDR3 region has the DNA TGTGCCAGCAGCCAAGGACAGGAGGGACATCAGCCCCAGCATTTT. It codes for CASSQGQEGHQPQHF.

In its sample, this clone ranks as medium-sized (0.01 to 0.1%). The V gene is TRBV28, the J gene TRBJ1-1; 7 bases align to TRBD1. This CDR3 region has 15 residues. Germline CDR1 reads MDHEN; CDR2 reads SYDVKM. The V gene end was trimmed by 6 bases and the J gene end by 4 bases; junction bases not matched to a gene: 11. As DNA, the CDR3 is TGTGCCAGCAGACCAATTCGACAGGGAAGCACTGAAGCTTTCTTT. Encoded protein: CASRPIRQGSTEAFF.

This sequence joins TRBV4-1 and TRBJ1-5; D is undetermined. CDR1 MGHRA and CDR2 YSYEKL come from the germline V gene. The CDR3 totals 15 residues. The V and J ends lost 0 bases and 0 bases respectively, with 6 bases between them. The CDR3 nucleotides read TGCGCCAGCAGCCAAGAGCGATATAGCAATCAGCCCCAGCATTTT. It codes for CASSQERYSNQPQHF.